These T cell receptor beta chains were read from a single sample in a study of regulatory T cells in long-lasting Graves disease. TCRdb called the multiplex PCR reads again in MiXCR, with one record for every CDR3 protein. The repertoire includes 540,000 or so distinct CDR3 sequences, roughly 13% of them detected once, and over 7.5% sits in the top ten. The sample also formed part of further work on T cells in Graves' hyperthyroidism and ophthalmopathy.

Sample: peripheral blood mononuclear cells (PBMCs), taken at new diagnosis, from a patient treated with antithyroid drugs. These receptors all stem from a man aged 25 to 40 with Graves disease. Each CDR3 is given with its conserved first and last residue. Each record gives: clone size, J gene, V gene, D gene, CDR3 DNA, CDR3 protein. The D gene is left open where the match is weak. Size is stated for part of the rows, as once, few or many counts, or as a class when the clone is expanded.

clone size: many
J gene: TRBJ2-7
V gene: TRBV12-3/TRBV12-4
D gene: .
CDR3 DNA: TGTGCCAGCAGCCCGGACGCATCCTACGAGCAGTACTTC
CDR3 protein: CASSPDASYEQYF

clone size: .
J gene: TRBJ1-2
V gene: TRBV6-4
D gene: .
CDR3 DNA: TGTGCCAGCAGTGAATCTCCCAGGTCTAACTATGGCTACACCTTC
CDR3 protein: CASSESPRSNYGYTF

clone size: few
J gene: TRBJ1-1
V gene: TRBV7-6
D gene: .
CDR3 DNA: TGTGCCAGCAGCTTAGTTCTAGACAAGAACACTGAAGCTTTCTTT
CDR3 protein: CASSLVLDKNTEAFF

clone size: .
J gene: TRBJ2-7
V gene: TRBV18
D gene: .
CDR3 DNA: TGTGCCAGCTCACCGGGTGCGGGAACGAACTACGAGCAGTACTTC
CDR3 protein: CASSPGAGTNYEQYF

clone size: many
J gene: TRBJ1-1
V gene: TRBV15
D gene: .
CDR3 DNA: TGTGCCACAGTAATGTTGAGTTTACGGCAGGGAGGAAACACTGAAGCTTTCTTT
CDR3 protein: CATVMLSLRQGGNTEAFF

clone size: .
J gene: TRBJ2-5
V gene: TRBV10-3
D gene: .
CDR3 DNA: TGTGCCATCAGATCCGGGGTTCAAGAGACCCAGTACTTC
CDR3 protein: CAIRSGVQETQYF

clone size: .
J gene: TRBJ2-2
V gene: TRBV3-1
D gene: TRBD2
CDR3 DNA: TGTGCCAGCAGCCAAGAACGCGGGAGAGGGACCGGGGAGCTGTTTTTT
CDR3 protein: CASSQERGRGTGELFF

clone size: many
J gene: TRBJ2-5
V gene: TRBV29-1
D gene: TRBD1
CDR3 DNA: TGCAGCGTTGCCGGGGACAGGGTCCTGAAGACCCAGTACTTC
CDR3 protein: CSVAGDRVLKTQYF

clone size: .
J gene: TRBJ2-3
V gene: TRBV6-2/TRBV6-3
D gene: TRBD2
CDR3 DNA: TGTGCCAGCAGTCCACTAGCGGGGCCAGGGGATACGCAGTATTTT
CDR3 protein: CASSPLAGPGDTQYF

clone size: .
J gene: TRBJ2-7
V gene: TRBV6-1
D gene: .
CDR3 DNA: TGTGCCAGCGGCCCCGGGACTCAGCAGTACTTC
CDR3 protein: CASGPGTQQYF

clone size: .
J gene: TRBJ2-1
V gene: TRBV5-1
D gene: TRBD2
CDR3 DNA: TGCGCCAGCAGCTTAGGCTCTGGCGGGGGTAGGACCTACAATGAGCAGTTCTTC
CDR3 protein: CASSLGSGGGRTYNEQFF

clone size: few
J gene: TRBJ2-5
V gene: TRBV29-1
D gene: .
CDR3 DNA: TGCAGCGTTGAAGCTATCTCTGGGGAGACCCAGTACTTC
CDR3 protein: CSVEAISGETQYF

clone size: few
J gene: TRBJ1-6
V gene: TRBV10-3
D gene: TRBD1
CDR3 DNA: TGTGCCATCACCCCCAGGCCGGGACAGTCTAATTCACCCCTCCACTTT
CDR3 protein: CAITPRPGQSNSPLHF

clone size: few
J gene: TRBJ2-5
V gene: TRBV5-1
D gene: TRBD2
CDR3 DNA: TGCGCCAGCAGCTTGACTAGCGGGAGCTGGGAGACCCAGTACTTC
CDR3 protein: CASSLTSGSWETQYF

clone size: many
J gene: TRBJ2-1
V gene: TRBV5-1
D gene: TRBD2
CDR3 DNA: TGCGCCAGCAGGTCGACGGGACTAGCCTACAATGAGCAGTTCTTC
CDR3 protein: CASRSTGLAYNEQFF

clone size: many
J gene: TRBJ1-5
V gene: TRBV12-3/TRBV12-4
D gene: TRBD1
CDR3 DNA: TGTGCCAGCAGTCAACAGGGGTTTGGCAATCAGCCCCAGCATTTT
CDR3 protein: CASSQQGFGNQPQHF

clone size: few
J gene: TRBJ1-1
V gene: TRBV19
D gene: .
CDR3 DNA: TGTGCCAGTAGTTTTATACGGGGAAACACTGAAGCTTTCTTT
CDR3 protein: CASSFIRGNTEAFF

clone size: few
J gene: TRBJ1-3
V gene: TRBV5-1
D gene: .
CDR3 DNA: TGCGCCAGCAGCTTGCAGGGGATAACTGGAAACACCATATATTTT
CDR3 protein: CASSLQGITGNTIYF

clone size: many
J gene: TRBJ2-1
V gene: TRBV20-1
D gene: .
CDR3 DNA: TGCAGTGCTAGACGGCAGAGTCTGAATGAGCAGTTCTTC
CDR3 protein: CSARRQSLNEQFF

clone size: many
J gene: TRBJ2-5
V gene: TRBV7-8
D gene: .
CDR3 DNA: TGTGCCAGCAGCCTAGAGGGTTGGGAGACCCAGTACTTC
CDR3 protein: CASSLEGWETQYF

clone size: .
J gene: TRBJ2-1
V gene: TRBV20-1
D gene: TRBD2
CDR3 DNA: TGCAGTGCTAGCAACCTGGGTAGCGGGAGCGTATACAATGAGCAGTTCTTC
CDR3 protein: CSASNLGSGSVYNEQFF